These 18 T cell receptor beta chains originate from one sample sequenced in a study of blood T cells in healthy people across ages. A second roughly 6 to 12 cycle PCR used barcoded and J-beta primers. TCRdb itself ran the 5' RACE reads through MiXCR, one entry per CDR3 protein. The data show about 1.4 million distinct CDR3 sequences, with approximately 59% seen just once and approximately 7% held by the top ten. Specimen: blood. These receptors were taken from a man younger than 30 in good health.

This clonotype turned up a few times. This chain joins TRBV7-8 and TRBJ2-3; 9 bases agree with TRBD1. The ends lost 4 bases at V and 3 bases at J; junction bases unmatched: 8. This CDR3 is built from 16 residues. Germline values: CDR1 SGHVS, CDR2 FQNEAQ. CDR3: CASSWGTGFTTDTQYF. The DNA for the CDR3 is TGTGCCAGCAGCTGGGGGACAGGGTTTACGACAGATACGCAGTATTTT.

This chain links TRBV7-2 with TRBJ1-2, with D possibly TRBD1 on 5 matching bases. Looked up from germline, CDR1 is SGHTA and CDR2 is FQGNSA. This CDR3 is built from 13 residues. V lost 0 bases and J 7 bases, leaving 9 bases between the germline ends. CDR3 coding DNA: TGTGCCAGCAGCTTAGCCAGGGCGGCTGGCTACACCTTC. Protein product: CASSLARAAGYTF.

The genes are TRBV7-9 and TRBJ2-1, with a possible D match to TRBD1 (6 bases). There are 16 residues in the CDR3. The V end was cut by 5 bases, the J end by 10 bases, with 24 bases between. Looked up from germline, CDR1 is SEHNR and CDR2 is FQNEAQ (reference sequence). The CDR3 loop is CASSTTWRQEDEEQFF. Here the CDR3 DNA reads TGTGCCAGCAGCACCACTTGGCGACAGGAGGATGAGGAGCAGTTCTTC.

J is TRBJ2-1 and V is TRBV4-2, with D perhaps TRBD1 or TRBD2 (5 bases each). V lost 4 bases and J 9 bases, leaving 16 bases between the germline ends. The CDR3 has 14 residues. Germline V gene lookup returns CDR1 LGHNA and CDR2 YNFKEQ. The CDR3 loop is CASSRAGTCSEQFF. CDR3 DNA: TGTGCCAGCAGCCGGGCCGGGACCTGCAGTGAGCAGTTCTTC.

With regard to this clonotype: The junction departs from the called germline gene at one end, perhaps through a read error. The chain uses TRBV4-1 and TRBJ2-3, with a tentative D call TRBD1 (5 bases). The CDR3 has 14 residues. Germline V lookup: CDR1 MGHRA, CDR2 YSYEKL. CDR3 nucleotide sequence: TGCGCCAGCAGCCAAAGTCAGGGCACAGACACGCAGTATTTT. Its protein is CASSQSQGTDTQYF.

The chain joins TRBV12-3 or TRBV12-4 to TRBJ2-7, with D uncertain. V was trimmed by 3 bases and J by 9 bases, leaving 21 bases between them. This CDR3 is built from 15 residues. The CDR3 DNA reads TGTGCCAGCAGTTTCCCCCGGAAGTCCTCGTTGGGGCAGTACTTC. Translating it yields CASSFPRKSSLGQYF.

The chain carries TRBV9 and TRBJ2-3; D perhaps matches TRBD2 (6 bases). Trimming removed 4 bases at V and 5 bases at J, with 11 bases between. The CDR3 spans 13 residues. The germline V gene encodes CDR1 SGDLS and CDR2 YYNGEE. The CDR3 region has the DNA TGTGCCAGCAGCAGATTAGCGGAAGATACGCAGTATTTT. Protein sequence: CASSRLAEDTQYF.

This clonotype came up a few times. The chain uses TRBV5-5 and TRBJ2-4; a weak D match, TRBD1 (5 bases). The CDR3 sequence is 13 residues long. V was clipped by 1 base and J by 6 bases, with 8 bases between them. The germline V gene has CDR1 SGHKS and CDR2 YYEKEE (reference sequence). The CDR3 DNA reads TGTGCCAGCAGCTTGACAGGATTAAACATTCAGTACTTC. It translates to CASSLTGLNIQYF.

The chain employs TRBV28 and TRBJ2-5; 8 nucleotides match TRBD2. TRBJ2-7 matches the DNA end more closely, so the J call is doubtful. In germline, CDR1 is MDHEN, CDR2 SYDVKM. The CDR3 runs 14 residues. DNA of the CDR3: TGTGCCAGCAGTCGGGGGGGTACCTACTACGAGCAGTACTTC. It codes for CASSRGGTYYEQYF.

The rearrangement links TRBV14 to TRBJ2-6; D is tentatively TRBD1 or TRBD2 (5 bases each). The CDR3 runs 14 residues. Trimming removed 6 bases at V and 2 bases at J, with 8 bases between. Germline loops: CDR1 SGHDN, CDR2 FVKESK. Here the CDR3 reads CASRGDPGANVLTF. DNA of the CDR3: TGTGCCAGCAGGGGGGATCCTGGGGCCAACGTCCTGACTTTC.

This clonotype was seen a few times. The V and J genes are TRBV10-3 and TRBJ2-5; the match to TRBD1 covers 11 bases. The CDR3 consists of 14 residues. Germline CDR1 ENHRY, CDR2 SYGVKD. V gave up 3 bases and J gave up 10 bases; unmatched junction bases: 7. In DNA, the CDR3 is TGTGCCATCAGTGACCCGGACAGGGGGCCCAGCCAGTACTTC. This sequence encodes CAISDPDRGPSQYF.

Written as DNA, the CDR3 is TGTGCCAGCAGCGGGACGGGACGGATTGGCAATGAGCAGTTCTTC. It specifies CASSGTGRIGNEQFF. The J gene is TRBJ2-1, the V gene TRBV7-2; possibly TRBD1 or TRBD2 for D (5 bases each). The CDR3 consists of 15 residues. Germline CDR1 and CDR2: SGHTA and FQGNSA. The V and J ends lost 5 bases and 6 bases respectively, with 17 bases between them.

This clonotype was counted a few times. The CDR3 DNA is TGCGCCAGTAGTCAAATCAGACGAATTGAAGCTTTCTTT. This translates into CASSQIRRIEAFF. This chain uses TRBV4-1 with TRBJ1-1, with D unclear. The length of the CDR3 is 13 residues. Deletions cut 9 bases from V and 7 bases from J, with 18 bases between. Germline CDR1 reads MGHRA; CDR2 reads YSYEKL.

The CDR3: CASSRGTAYSGEQYF. The CDR3 DNA sequence: TGTGCCAGCAGCAGAGGGACAGCCTATTCGGGCGAGCAGTACTTC. The genes are TRBV7-9 and TRBJ2-7, with 7 bases aligning to TRBD1. Germline V CDR1 and CDR2: SEHNR, FQNEAQ (reference sequence). The CDR3 is 15 residues long. Trimming took 5 bases from V and 6 from J; bases not matched to a gene: 13.

This clonotype was picked up one time. The rearrangement joins TRBV5-1 to TRBJ2-7, with 10 nucleotides matching TRBD1. CDR1 and CDR2 (germline): SGHRS, YFSETQ. CDR3 size: 14 residues. V lost 5 bases, J lost 5 bases, and 7 bases stayed unmatched. In DNA form, the CDR3 reads TGCGCCAGCAGGGGACAGGGGTACGAGGACGAGCAGTACTTC. Protein sequence: CASRGQGYEDEQYF.

This sequence joins TRBV20-1 and TRBJ1-2, with unresolved D. From germline, CDR1 is DFQATT and CDR2 SNEGSKA (reference sequence). With 0 bases removed from V and 5 bases from J, the gap between germline ends came to 22 bases. The CDR3 is 17 amino acids. The CDR3 nucleotides read TGCAGTGCTAGAGATCTCCGGGGATTCTTCGAAAATTATGGCTACACCTTC. Protein product: CSARDLRGFFENYGYTF.

The rearrangement links TRBV6-2 or TRBV6-3 to TRBJ2-1; D is ambiguous. Trimming cost V 2 bases and J 0 bases, with 11 bases left between them. The germline CDR1 and CDR2 sequences are MNHEY and SVGEGT. CDR3 length: 16 residues. CDR3 nucleotide sequence: TGTGCCAGCAGTTACCTGGCCAGGAGCTCCTACAATGAGCAGTTCTTC. Its translation is CASSYLARSSYNEQFF.

This rearrangement joins TRBV20-1 to TRBJ2-7; 9 bases are shared with TRBD2. The CDR3 totals 16 residues. Germline values: CDR1 DFQATT, CDR2 SNEGSKA (reference sequence). J gave up 0 bases and V 6 bases, and 12 bases lay outside the gene matches. As DNA, the CDR3 is TGCAGTGCCTCGACTAGCGGTTTTTCCGACTCCTACGAGCAGTACTTC. Protein product: CSASTSGFSDSYEQYF.